The 30 T cell receptor beta chains presented below share a single source sample, sequenced in a study of blood T cell repertoires in COVID-19. TCRdb's table, derived via immunoSEQ multiplex PCR, lists solely in-frame clones and lacks some. The sample includes some 200,000 clones, just under 90% of them seen just once. Sequencing input: peripheral blood. Receptors originate from a woman younger than 35 who had recovered from COVID-19.

The V gene is TRBV4-1, the J gene TRBJ2-2, with D hard to call. Trimming removed 0 bases from V and 4 bases from J, with 6 bases in between. This CDR3 spans 14 amino acids. The germline V gene has CDR1 MGHRA and CDR2 YSYEKL. The CDR3 nucleotides read TGCGCCAGCAGCCAAGATCACAGCACCGGGGAGCTGTTTTTT. Amino acid sequence: CASSQDHSTGELFF.

V gene TRBV10-3 combines with J gene TRBJ2-7; weak D call: TRBD1 (6 bases). Germline V gene data show CDR1 as ENHRY and CDR2 as SYGVKD. Trimming cost V 3 bases and J 0 bases, with 12 bases left between them. CDR3 length equals 15 residues. CDR3 nucleotide sequence: TGTGCCATCAGTGAATGGGGCAGGGGCTCCTACGAGCAGTACTTC. It specifies CAISEWGRGSYEQYF.

This chain joins TRBV7-3 and TRBJ2-1; 7 nucleotides match TRBD1. Germline values: CDR1 SGHTA, CDR2 FQGTGA. The trim removed 5 bases at V and 9 bases at J, leaving 7 bases unmatched. This CDR3 comprises 13 residues. DNA for the CDR3: TGTGCCAGCAGCCTCGAGGGGGCGGGTGAGCAGTTCTTC. Translated: CASSLEGAGEQFF.

The gene calls are TRBV2 and TRBJ1-5, with D possibly matching TRBD1 (5 bases). The CDR3 is made up of 14 amino acids. The germline V and J ends were trimmed by 8 bases and 4 bases, with 15 bases remaining between them. In germline, CDR1 is SNHLY, CDR2 FYNNEI. CDR3 in amino acids: CASRTGPSNQPQHF. CDR3 bases: TGTGCCAGCCGAACAGGTCCCTCAAATCAGCCCCAGCATTTT.

The CDR3, as DNA: TGTGCCAGCAGCGGGGGGACTAGCGGGAGTGAGACCCAGTACTTC. As protein: CASSGGTSGSETQYF. V and J are TRBV7-9 and TRBJ2-5, with 14 positions matching TRBD2. J was trimmed by 5 bases and V by 5 bases; bases with no gene match: 4. Germline V gene data show CDR1 as SEHNR and CDR2 as FQNEAQ (reference sequence). This CDR3 is 15 amino acids long.

This clone occurred once. This chain uses TRBV7-6 with TRBJ2-2, with TRBD2 identical over 14 bases. This CDR3 spans 17 amino acids. Trimming at V came to 6 bases and at J to 0 bases, leaving 3 bases not matched to a gene. CDR1 and CDR2 from the germline V gene are SGHVS and FNYEAQ. The CDR3 nucleotides read TGTGCCAGCAGACCGACTAGCGGGGGGGCGAACACCGGGGAGCTGTTTTTT. Its protein product is CASRPTSGGANTGELFF.

The chain employs TRBV4-3 and TRBJ1-1, with a weak D call TRBD1 (5 bases). Germline V CDR1 and CDR2: LGHNA, YSLEER. V was cut by 0 bases and J by 3 bases, with 5 bases left in between. This CDR3 has 13 amino acids. The CDR3 reads CASSQDRDTEAFF. As DNA, the CDR3 is TGCGCCAGCAGCCAAGACAGGGACACTGAAGCTTTCTTT.

The chain combines TRBV4-1 with TRBJ2-3, with D tentatively TRBD2 (5 bases). The CDR3 totals 14 residues. V shed 2 bases and J shed 4 bases, with 10 bases lying between them. Germline V gene lookup returns CDR1 MGHRA and CDR2 YSYEKL. The DNA of the CDR3 is TGCGCCAGCAGCCAATCAAGAGGGCCAGATACGCAGTATTTT. This encodes CASSQSRGPDTQYF.

Note on this clone: Other nucleotide sequences from this sample produce the same CDR3. The chain uses TRBV24-1 and TRBJ1-2, with 8 bases that match TRBD1. Trimming removed 4 bases from V and 3 bases from J; junction bases left unmatched: 3. The V gene's germline CDR1 is KGHDR and CDR2 SFDVKD. The CDR3 runs 14 residues. The CDR3 is CATSDLTGDYGYTF. The CDR3 DNA reads TGTGCCACCAGTGACCTGACAGGGGACTATGGCTACACCTTC.

This clone was picked up one time. The chain joins TRBV7-3 to TRBJ2-3; 7 nucleotides match TRBD1. The length of the CDR3 is 14 residues. Germline V gene data show CDR1 as SGHTA and CDR2 as FQGTGA. V was clipped by 5 bases and J by 2 bases; unmatched bases: 4. Here the CDR3 DNA reads TGTGCCAGCAGCCAGGGACAGTCCACAGATACGCAGTATTTT. Translation gives CASSQGQSTDTQYF.

The CDR3 DNA is TGTGCCAGCAGTTTATCGTGGGGACAGGCCCAATATGGCTACACCTTC. Residues: CASSLSWGQAQYGYTF. The V and J genes are TRBV27 and TRBJ1-2; 8 nucleotides agree with TRBD1. CDR1 and CDR2 from the germline V gene are MNHEY and SMNVEV (reference sequence). After removal of 0 bases from V and 5 bases from J, the junction contained 8 bases not matched to a gene. CDR3 size: 16 residues.

The chain is built from TRBV6-5 and TRBJ2-7, with 14 bases lining up with TRBD2. After removal of 6 bases from V and 7 bases from J, the junction contained 2 bases not matched to a gene. The CDR3 has 13 amino acids. Germline CDR1 reads MNHEY; CDR2 reads SVGAGI. CDR3 coding DNA: TGTGCCAGCAGCGGGACTAGCGGGGGAGAGCAGTACGTC. Its translation is CASSGTSGGEQYV.

This clone was counted a few times. The rearrangement joins TRBV11-2 to TRBJ1-1; D is uncertain. This CDR3 has 14 residues. V was pared by 5 bases and J by 3 bases, with 13 bases between. Germline loops: CDR1 SGHAT, CDR2 FQNNGV. The CDR3 coding sequence is TGTGCCAGCAGCCTCCGGTTTGGAGACACTGAAGCTTTCTTT. Its translation is CASSLRFGDTEAFF.

With respect to this clone: Other DNA sequences within the sample encode an identical CDR3. V and J are TRBV7-2 and TRBJ2-7; tentatively, D is TRBD1 (6 bases). The CDR3 spans 17 residues. V was trimmed by 3 bases and J by 2 bases, leaving 20 bases between them. The germline gives CDR1 SGHTA, CDR2 FQGNSA. As DNA, the CDR3 is TGTGCCAGCAGCTTCCCGTTAGCAGGGGATCTTACCTACGAGCAGTACTTC. Translating it yields CASSFPLAGDLTYEQYF. Full variable domain (rest looked up from reference TRBV7-2 and TRBJ2-7): GAGVSQSPSNKVTEKGKDVELRCDPISGHTALYWYRQSLGQGLEFLIYFQGNSAPDKSGLPSDRFSAERTGGSVSTLTIQRTQQEDSAVYLCASSFPLAGDLTYEQYFGPGTRLTVT.

The chain combines TRBV27 with TRBJ2-7, with a tentative D call TRBD2 (5 bases). CDR3 length: 13 amino acids. Deletions cut 3 bases from V and 4 bases from J, with 10 bases between. The germline V gene has CDR1 MNHEY and CDR2 SMNVEV (reference sequence). The CDR3 region has the DNA TGTGCCAGCAGTTTGTTGGCGGGTTACGAGCAGTACGTC. Its translation: CASSLLAGYEQYV.

As concerns this clone: Other DNA sequences in this sample translate to the same CDR3. The rearrangement joins TRBV7-2 to TRBJ2-2; unclear D gene. The ends were cut back, 1 base at V and 1 base at J, with 7 bases in the middle. Germline assignment: CDR1 SGHTA and CDR2 FQGNSA. The CDR3 consists of 15 residues. This chain's CDR3 is CASSLVRQNTGELFF. CDR3 nucleotide sequence: TGTGCCAGCAGCTTAGTCAGGCAGAACACCGGGGAGCTGTTTTTT.

This chain links TRBV18 with TRBJ1-5, with no clear D. Between the trimmed V and J ends, which lost 3 bases and 0 bases, there was a span of 9 bases. The CDR3 is made up of 15 amino acids. Germline loops: CDR1 KGHSH, CDR2 LQKENI. CDR3 sequence: CASSPERNSNQPQHF. The CDR3 bases are TGTGCCAGCTCACCGGAGAGAAATAGCAATCAGCCCCAGCATTTT.

V usage is TRBV5-1 and J usage is TRBJ2-3; TRBD2 might be the D (5 bases). Trimming stripped 1 base from V and 0 bases from J, with 18 bases between. CDR1 is SGHRS and CDR2 is YFSETQ in the germline V gene. The CDR3 extends over 18 amino acids. CDR3 amino acids: CASSLSGGPTSSTDTQYF. The CDR3 DNA is TGCGCCAGCAGCTTGAGTGGCGGGCCGACCTCTAGCACAGATACGCAGTATTTT.

The gene calls are TRBV18 and TRBJ1-5; D might be TRBD1 (5 bases). Germline lookup yields CDR1 KGHSH and CDR2 LQKENI. With 3 bases removed from V and 5 bases from J, the gap between germline ends came to 11 bases. This CDR3 region has 14 residues. The CDR3 reads CASSPGLRDQPQHF. The CDR3 DNA sequence: TGTGCCAGCTCACCGGGACTTAGGGATCAGCCCCAGCATTTT. The full variable domain, in which reference TRBV18 and TRBJ1-5 provide the parts outside the CDR3, is NAGVMQNPRHLVRRRGQEARLRCSPMKGHSHVYWYRQLPEEGLKFMVYLQKENIIDESGMPKERFSAEFPKEGPSILRIQQVVRGDSAAYFCASSPGLRDQPQHFGDGTRLSIL.

V and J are TRBV27 and TRBJ2-7; a possible D gene is TRBD1 (5 bases). The CDR3 spans 13 residues. Trimming removed 0 bases at V and 2 bases at J, with 5 bases between. CDR1 is MNHEY and CDR2 is SMNVEV in the germline V gene (reference sequence). DNA of the CDR3: TGTGCCAGCAGTTTATCAGGGGCCTACGAGCAGTACTTC. Its protein product is CASSLSGAYEQYF.

The chain combines TRBV29-1 with TRBJ2-1, with D maybe TRBD1 (7 bases). The V and J ends lost 1 base and 2 bases respectively, with 12 bases between them. CDR1 is SQVTM, CDR2 ANQGSEA, per germline. The CDR3 contains 15 residues. This CDR3 is CSVEGGTVTYNEQFF. In DNA form, the CDR3 reads TGCAGCGTTGAAGGCGGGACAGTGACCTACAATGAGCAGTTCTTC.

V and J are TRBV9 and TRBJ2-1, with D maybe TRBD2 (6 bases). The length of the CDR3 is 15 residues. With 5 bases removed from V and 1 base from J, the gap between germline ends came to 13 bases. In germline, CDR1 is SGDLS, CDR2 YYNGEE. The CDR3 DNA follows: TGTGCCAGCAGTGGATCCGGGACTTCCTACAATGAGCAGTTCTTC. Translating gives CASSGSGTSYNEQFF. Looking up the rest from reference TRBV9 and TRBJ2-1 gives the full variable domain: DSGVTQTPKHLITATGQRVTLRCSPRSGDLSVYWYQQSLDQGLQFLIQYYNGEERAKGNILERFSAQQFPDLHSELNLSSLELGDSALYFCASSGSGTSYNEQFFGPGTRLTVL.

This chain uses TRBV9 with TRBJ1-6; 8 bases agree with TRBD1. CDR3 length: 15 residues. Per germline, CDR1 SGDLS and CDR2 YYNGEE. V dropped 2 bases and J dropped 7; count of bases not matched to a gene: 5. CDR3 DNA sequence: TGTGCCAGCAGCGTTGGACAGGGTCCGAATTCACCCCTCCACTTT. This codes for CASSVGQGPNSPLHF.

The chain is built from TRBV4-3 and TRBJ2-2; 13 bases map to TRBD2. V shed 0 bases, J shed 5 bases, and the junction held 12 bases outside the gene matches. There are 20 residues in the CDR3. Germline loops: CDR1 LGHNA, CDR2 YSLEER. The CDR3 region has the DNA TGCGCCAGCAGCCAAGAACCTGGACTAGCGGGAGCTAGGTCGACCGGGGAGCTGTTTTTT. It codes for CASSQEPGLAGARSTGELFF.

This chain links TRBV20-1 with TRBJ2-4; D not certain. The V end lost 6 bases, the J end lost 5 bases, and 8 bases lay between the germline ends. The length of the CDR3 is 11 residues. Germline CDR1 and CDR2: DFQATT and SNEGSKA (reference sequence). The CDR3 loop is CSAMAENIQYF. CDR3 DNA sequence: TGCAGTGCCATGGCGGAAAACATTCAGTACTTC.

This clone was observed a handful of times. This sequence joins TRBV4-1 and TRBJ2-7; TRBD1 is a possible D gene (6 bases). Deletions cut 2 bases from V and 3 bases from J, with 14 bases between. Per germline, CDR1 MGHRA and CDR2 YSYEKL. This CDR3 is built from 15 residues. CDR3: CASSQTTTGNYEQYF. Here the CDR3 DNA reads TGCGCCAGCAGCCAAACCACGACAGGAAACTACGAGCAGTACTTC.

This chain links TRBV19 with TRBJ2-5; D is ambiguous. The CDR3 extends over 14 amino acids. V lost 8 bases to trimming and J lost 2 bases, with 15 bases between them. Germline V gene lookup returns CDR1 LNHDA and CDR2 SQIVND (reference sequence). The CDR3 region is CASSGPELQETQYF. DNA of the CDR3: TGTGCCAGTTCGGGTCCTGAACTTCAAGAGACCCAGTACTTC.

This sequence joins TRBV19 and TRBJ1-1, with TRBD1 as a possible D gene (5 bases). Germline V gene sequence: CDR1 LNHDA, CDR2 SQIVND (reference sequence). Trimming left V 6 bases short and J 3 bases short, with 14 bases between. This CDR3 spans 14 amino acids. The chain's CDR3 is CASSRREAYTEAFF. Here the CDR3 DNA reads TGTGCCAGTAGCCGCAGGGAGGCGTACACTGAAGCTTTCTTT.

This clone was counted a single time. The chain carries TRBV6-5 and TRBJ2-7; D is perhaps TRBD1 (6 bases). CDR1 MNHEY and CDR2 SVGAGI come from the germline V gene. V lost 0 bases and J lost 3, with 12 bases in between. CDR3 length equals 15 residues. CDR3 nucleotide sequence: TGTGCCAGCAGTTACTCGGGGGCAGGTATCTACGAGCAGTACTTC. Amino acid sequence: CASSYSGAGIYEQYF.

The rearrangement uses TRBV5-1 and TRBJ2-2, with D unclear. Looked up from germline, CDR1 is SGHRS and CDR2 is YFSETQ. The ends were cut back, 6 bases at V and 3 bases at J, with 18 bases in the middle. This CDR3 is 16 amino acids long. The CDR3: CASIQEEAEYTGELFF. CDR3 in DNA: TGCGCCAGCATTCAGGAAGAAGCCGAGTACACCGGGGAGCTGTTTTTT.